Listed here is a single T cell receptor (beta chain). The antigen remains undetermined. This record belongs to a study of vaccination and CD4 T cells after COVID-19. Described treatment: roughly 10-day PBMC culture with coronavirus spike peptide pools or control peptides (ViraFEST assay). Per well, a few million PBMCs were cultured in the presence of around 9.4 IU/ml IL-2 and roughly 10 ug/ml peptide pools. Sequenced with the Oncomine TCR Beta short-read assay was DNA taken from cultured CD4+ T cells. Extraction of genomic DNA was performed on cultured CD4+ T cells. TCRdb recomputed calls from the PCR reads with MiXCR, one row per CDR3 protein. The data contain 9,000 to 15,000 distinct CDR3 sequences, around 32% of them seen just once; the ten biggest clones take up more than 30%. The length of the CDR3 is 14 residues. Germline-derived CDR1 and CDR2 are SNHLY and FYNNEI. V lost 8 bases and J 0 bases, leaving 14 bases between the germline ends.

This chain uses TRBV2 with TRBJ2-7; D is perhaps TRBD1 (6 bases). The sequencing here drew on CD4+ T cells from blood, cultured in vitro, taken before SARS-CoV-2 vaccination. This TCR was recovered from a human donor who received a COVID-19 vaccine. In nucleotides, the CDR3 is TGTGCCAGCCGACCAGGGGTATTCTCCTACGAGCAGTACTTC. This gives the protein CASRPGVFSYEQYF. The full variable domain, with the rest looked up from reference TRBV2 and TRBJ2-7, is EPEVTQTPSHQVTQMGQEVILRCVPISNHLYFYWYRQILGQKVEFLVSFYNNEISEKSEIFDDQFSVERPDGSNFTLKIRSTKLEDSAMYFCASRPGVFSYEQYFGPGTRLTVT.